This passage covers 31 T cell receptor beta chains from one sample sequenced in a study of T cell repertoires in cytomegalovirus infection. TCRdb redid the calling of the reads with MiXCR, one entry per CDR3 protein. The sample has fewer than 550,000 distinct CDR3 sequences; 16% are singletons. The material sequenced was CD8+ T cells from PBMCs. The receptors come from a human donor in good health (CMV status not recorded). Some clones in this sample may be carry-over from other donors' samples.

The chain couples TRBV3-1 to TRBJ1-1, with D maybe TRBD1 (5 bases). The V end lost 0 bases, the J end lost 4 bases, and 12 bases lay between the germline ends. There are 15 residues in the CDR3. Germline V gives CDR1 LGHDT, CDR2 YNNKEL (reference sequence). The CDR3 loop reads CASSQDYRISTEAFF. For the CDR3, the DNA is TGTGCCAGCAGCCAAGATTACAGGATCAGCACTGAAGCTTTCTTT. Using reference TRBV3-1 and TRBJ1-1 for the parts outside the CDR3, the full variable domain is DTAVSQTPKYLVTQMGNDKSIKCEQNLGHDTMYWYKQDSKKFLKIMFSYNNKELIINETVPNRFSPKSPDKAHLNLHINSLELGDSAVYFCASSQDYRISTEAFFGQGTRLTVV.

This clonotype was recorded many times. The chain employs TRBV7-8 and TRBJ2-1; TRBD2 might be the D (5 bases). CDR3 length: 14 amino acids. Trimming removed 5 bases at V and 3 bases at J, with 11 bases between. The germline gives CDR1 SGHVS, CDR2 FQNEAQ. CDR3 amino acids: CASSGSTNYNEQFF. The CDR3 DNA follows: TGTGCCAGCAGCGGCTCGACTAACTACAATGAGCAGTTCTTC. The full variable domain, rest sourced from reference TRBV7-8 and TRBJ2-1, is GAGVSQSPRYKVAKRGQDVALRCDPISGHVSLFWYQQALGQGPEFLTYFQNEAQLDKSGLPSDRFFAERPEGSVSTLKIQRTQQEDSAVYLCASSGSTNYNEQFFGPGTRLTVL.

This clonotype was seen ten or more times. The gene calls are TRBV7-8 and TRBJ1-2, with a possible D match to TRBD1 (6 bases). The CDR3 consists of 15 residues. CDR1 SGHVS and CDR2 FQNEAQ come from the germline V gene. V lost 0 bases to trimming and J lost 8 bases, with 16 bases between them. The CDR3 region is CASSLASIGGDGYTF. CDR3 coding DNA: TGTGCCAGCAGCTTAGCCTCCATAGGGGGTGACGGCTACACCTTC.

This clonotype was seen more than once but under ten times. CDR3 sequence reads: CASSPETGSSYEQYF. In DNA, the CDR3 is TGTGCCAGCTCACCAGAGACGGGGAGCTCCTACGAGCAGTACTTC. This chain links TRBV18 with TRBJ2-7; D may be TRBD2 (5 bases). CDR1 is KGHSH and CDR2 is LQKENI in the germline V gene. The ends were cut back, 2 bases at V and 0 bases at J, with 11 bases in the middle. The CDR3 has 15 amino acids.

This clonotype occurred a few times. The chain combines TRBV27 with TRBJ2-7, with 11 bases lining up with TRBD2. The CDR3 is 17 residues long. The V gene end was trimmed by 6 bases and the J gene end by 9 bases; junction bases not matched to a gene: 19. Germline lookup yields CDR1 MNHEY and CDR2 SMNVEV (reference sequence). The CDR3 nucleotides read TGTGCCAGCAGGGTACTAGCGGGAGACGGTCCAGGAGCGGGGCAGTACTTC. As protein: CASRVLAGDGPGAGQYF.

This clonotype was observed many times. The V and J genes are TRBV7-2 and TRBJ2-3; D tentatively reads TRBD1 or TRBD2 (7 bases each). V lost 1 base, J lost 2 bases, and 22 bases lay in between. The CDR3 runs 19 residues. The V gene's germline CDR1 is SGHTA and CDR2 FQGNSA. CDR3 in amino acids: CASSLVGASRGGPTDTQYF. DNA of the CDR3: TGTGCCAGCAGCTTAGTGGGGGCTAGCAGGGGGGGACCCACAGATACGCAGTATTTT.

This clonotype has just a few counts. V and J are TRBV10-3 and TRBJ2-1, with TRBD2 matching over 7 bases. Trimming cost V 10 bases and J 0 bases; bases outside gene matches: 12. The length of the CDR3 is 16 residues. Germline lookup yields CDR1 ENHRY and CDR2 SYGVKD. The CDR3 bases are TGTGCCACCCGGTGGGTGGGAGGGAGCTCCTACAATGAGCAGTTCTTC. It is translated as CATRWVGGSSYNEQFF.

This clonotype has only a few counts. The chain recombines TRBV19 with TRBJ1-4; D might be TRBD1 (5 bases). This CDR3 has 16 amino acids. V lost 5 bases, J lost 6 bases, and 19 bases lay in between. The germline CDR1 and CDR2 sequences are LNHDA and SQIVND (reference sequence). For the CDR3, the DNA is TGTGCCAGTAGTCCCAGGATCTCCGGGGGGGATGAAAAACTGTTTTTT. As protein: CASSPRISGGDEKLFF. The complete variable domain, with remaining parts taken from reference TRBV19 and TRBJ1-4, reads DGGITQSPKYLFRKEGQNVTLSCEQNLNHDAMYWYRQDPGQGLRLIYYSQIVNDFQKGDIAEGYSVSREKKESFPLTVTSAQKNPTAFYLCASSPRISGGDEKLFFGSGTQLSVL.

At least ten counts were recorded for this clonotype. The chain is built from TRBV7-9 and TRBJ2-5; 7 bases match TRBD1. V lost 1 base and J lost 3; bases outside the gene matches: 2. The CDR3 extends over 14 amino acids. CDR1 is SEHNR, CDR2 FQNEAQ, per germline (reference sequence). The DNA of the CDR3 is TGTGCCAGCAGCTTAGGGCAGGGGGAAGAGACCCAGTACTTC. It codes for CASSLGQGEETQYF. The variable domain in full, completed from reference TRBV7-9 and TRBJ2-5, reads DTGVSQNPRHKITKRGQNVTFRCDPISEHNRLYWYRQTLGQGPEFLTYFQNEAQLEKSRLLSDRFSAERPKGSFSTLEIQRTEQGDSAMYLCASSLGQGEETQYFGPGTRLLVL.

This clonotype was counted many times. The V gene is TRBV27, the J gene TRBJ1-2; TRBD1 might be the D (5 bases). Germline V gene sequence: CDR1 MNHEY, CDR2 SMNVEV (reference sequence). V was pared by 1 base and J by 8 bases, with 26 bases between. The CDR3 runs to 18 residues. The CDR3 DNA follows: TGTGCCAGCAGTTTATACGGTCAGACTAACCCCCGGGGGGACGGCTACACCTTC. Amino acids: CASSLYGQTNPRGDGYTF.

Many counts were recorded for this clonotype. This rearrangement joins TRBV6-1 to TRBJ1-3, with TRBD1 matching 11 bases. Germline assignment: CDR1 MNHNS and CDR2 SASEGT. The V segment lost 3 bases and the J segment 2 bases; nucleotides outside the gene matches: 6. The CDR3 contains 17 residues. The CDR3 DNA reads TGTGCCAGCAGTGATGAGGACAGGGGGCTGGCTGGAAACACCATATATTTT. Translation gives CASSDEDRGLAGNTIYF.

Ten or more counts support this clonotype. CDR3 loop: CASSPPLVVYSYEQYF. DNA for the CDR3: TGTGCCAGCAGCCCCCCCCTGGTAGTCTACTCCTACGAGCAGTACTTC. This chain connects TRBV28 to TRBJ2-7; no definite D call. V dropped 6 bases and J dropped 0 bases, with 18 bases sitting between them. This CDR3 comprises 16 residues. CDR1 is MDHEN, CDR2 SYDVKM, per germline.

The V and J genes are TRBV19 and TRBJ1-4; tentative D call: TRBD1 (5 bases). Trimming shortened V by 3 bases and J by 7 bases, and 15 bases separated the two germline ends. The CDR3 has 15 amino acids. CDR1 is LNHDA, CDR2 SQIVND, per germline (reference sequence). CDR3 loop: CASSMGVRGGEKLFF. As DNA, the CDR3 is TGTGCCAGTAGTATGGGGGTACGCGGAGGTGAAAAACTGTTTTTT.

Concerning this clonotype: This clone may be a read error of a much larger clone one base away. V gene TRBV7-3 combines with J gene TRBJ2-7; D is perhaps TRBD1 or TRBD2 (7 bases each). CDR1 and CDR2 (germline): SGHTA, FQGTGA. The germline V and J ends were trimmed by 5 bases and 6 bases, with 20 bases remaining between them. This CDR3 contains 15 residues. CDR3 DNA: TGTGCCAGCAGCCCCTCAGGGGGGGGGGCGGGCGAGCAGTACTTC. Translation gives CASSPSGGGAGEQYF.

Comments on this clonotype: Compared with germline, one end of the junction differs, possibly owing to a read error. V is TRBV5-6 and J is TRBJ2-2; D might be TRBD1 or TRBD2, each matching 5 bases. There are 17 residues in the CDR3. Per germline, CDR1 SGHDT and CDR2 YYEEEE. CDR3 in amino acids: CTSSFEERDRYTGELFF. DNA for the CDR3: TGTACCAGCAGCTTTGAGGAAAGGGACCGGTACACCGGGGAGCTGTTTTTT.

This clonotype was observed many times. The rearrangement joins TRBV19 to TRBJ2-7; no definite D call. V was shortened by 0 bases and J by 3 bases, with 6 bases between the two germline ends. This CDR3 is built from 13 residues. Germline-derived CDR1 and CDR2 are LNHDA and SQIVND (reference sequence). CDR3 DNA sequence: TGTGCCAGTAGTATAGATCTCAGCTACGAGCAGTACTTC. Translation: CASSIDLSYEQYF.

This clonotype has at least ten counts. The chain recombines TRBV19 with TRBJ1-1, with 8 bases matching TRBD1. Germline V gene lookup returns CDR1 LNHDA and CDR2 SQIVND (reference sequence). Unmatched junction bases numbered 11, after V lost 2 bases and J lost 0 bases. There are 18 residues in the CDR3. CDR3 loop: CASSIKDRAFLMNTEAFF. CDR3 nucleotides: TGTGCCAGTAGTATAAAGGACAGGGCATTTTTAATGAACACTGAAGCTTTCTTT.

For the CDR3, the DNA is TGCGCCAGCAGCCAGACACAGGGGGCGGGTGAAAAACTGTTTTTT. This codes for CASSQTQGAGEKLFF. J is TRBJ1-4 and V is TRBV4-1, with 9 bases aligning to TRBD1. CDR3 length equals 15 residues. Germline trimming cut 3 bases from V and 7 bases from J; bases unmatched to any gene: 6. The germline V gene has CDR1 MGHRA and CDR2 YSYEKL.

In this sample, this clonotype turned up many times. V gene TRBV11-2 combines with J gene TRBJ1-2; the match to TRBD1 covers 7 bases. V lost 4 bases, J lost 3 bases, and 8 bases stayed unmatched. This CDR3 has 15 residues. Germline CDR1 and CDR2: SGHAT and FQNNGV. The CDR3 here is CASSSYQGGYYGYTF. In DNA form, the CDR3 reads TGTGCCAGCAGCTCGTACCAGGGGGGGTACTATGGCTACACCTTC.

V and J are TRBV19 and TRBJ2-1, with unresolved D. The CDR3 covers 12 residues. Germline V gene data show CDR1 as LNHDA and CDR2 as SQIVND (reference sequence). The V end was cut by 6 bases, the J end by 6 bases, with 9 bases between. CDR3 sequence reads: CASSDSLNEQFF. CDR3 in DNA: TGTGCCAGTAGCGACTCCCTCAATGAGCAGTTCTTC.

Ten or more counts support this clonotype. The gene calls are TRBV7-2 and TRBJ2-5, with 7 bases fitting TRBD1. The V gene's germline CDR1 is SGHTA and CDR2 FQGNSA. The J segment lost 5 bases and the V segment lost 4 bases, leaving 4 bases of the junction unmatched. CDR3 length: 13 residues. The CDR3 region has the DNA TGTGCCAGCAGCTCGACAGGGATGGAGACCCAGTACTTC. Amino acids: CASSSTGMETQYF.

This clonotype was seen repeatedly, ten times or more. The rearrangement links TRBV7-2 to TRBJ2-6, with D unresolved. The CDR3 has 18 amino acids. Looked up from germline, CDR1 is SGHTA and CDR2 is FQGNSA. V was cut by 2 bases and J by 3 bases, with 17 bases left in between. CDR3 sequence reads: CASSLTPARTLGANVLTF. As DNA, the CDR3 is TGTGCCAGCAGCTTAACCCCGGCGAGAACTCTTGGGGCCAACGTCCTGACTTTC.

The chain recombines TRBV6-1 with TRBJ1-2; D not certain. The CDR3 spans 14 residues. From germline, CDR1 is MNHNS and CDR2 SASEGT. The V gene lost 7 bases and the J gene lost 5 bases, with 17 bases spanning the gap. The CDR3 protein is CASIPGRGLYGYTF. In DNA form, the CDR3 reads TGTGCCAGCATTCCCGGGCGGGGTTTGTATGGCTACACCTTC.

This clonotype has just a few counts. J is TRBJ2-1 and V is TRBV28; 7 bases are a match to TRBD1. V lost 5 bases, J lost 0 bases, and 7 bases stayed unmatched. The CDR3 extends over 16 amino acids. The germline V gene encodes CDR1 MDHEN and CDR2 SYDVKM. CDR3 loop: CASSRDSTRSYNEQFF. The CDR3 region has the DNA TGTGCCAGCAGTCGGGACAGCACACGCTCCTACAATGAGCAGTTCTTC.

The chain employs TRBV3-1 and TRBJ2-3, with D possibly TRBD2 on 6 matching bases. V lost 1 base, J lost 6 bases, and 14 bases lay in between. CDR1 is LGHDT and CDR2 is YNNKEL in the germline V gene (reference sequence). The CDR3 runs 15 residues. CDR3 sequence: CASSQVTVLADTQYF. In DNA, the CDR3 is TGTGCCAGCAGCCAAGTAACGGTACTAGCCGATACGCAGTATTTT.

This clonotype has a handful of counts. V gene TRBV4-1 combines with J gene TRBJ2-5; D unclear. Germline V lookup: CDR1 MGHRA, CDR2 YSYEKL. Trimming removed 0 bases at V and 13 bases at J, with 9 bases between. The CDR3 has 11 residues. The CDR3: CASSQDKTLYF. CDR3 DNA: TGCGCCAGCAGCCAAGACAAAACTCTGTACTTC.

This clonotype was counted at least ten times. The chain carries TRBV4-1 and TRBJ1-1; no clear D gene. Between the trimmed V and J ends, which lost 1 base and 1 base, there was a span of 10 bases. Germline V gives CDR1 MGHRA, CDR2 YSYEKL. CDR3 size: 15 residues. The CDR3 region is CASSQGTKRNTEAFF. The CDR3 coding sequence is TGCGCCAGCAGCCAAGGGACCAAGCGGAACACTGAAGCTTTCTTT.

There are many counts of this clonotype. V gene TRBV7-9 combines with J gene TRBJ2-7; D uncertain. The CDR3 loop spans 15 amino acids. Germline loops: CDR1 SEHNR, CDR2 FQNEAQ (reference sequence). V was shortened by 1 base and J by 2 bases, with 12 bases between the two germline ends. The CDR3 loop is CASSLEQSPAYEQYF. CDR3 bases: TGTGCCAGCAGCTTAGAGCAGAGTCCCGCCTACGAGCAGTACTTC.

This clonotype was seen at least ten times. This chain joins TRBV7-9 and TRBJ2-7, with 7 positions matching TRBD2. CDR3 length equals 16 residues. V was pared by 3 bases and J by 0 bases, with 8 bases of the junction left unmatched. Germline-derived CDR1 and CDR2 are SEHNR and FQNEAQ (reference sequence). Here the CDR3 DNA reads TGTGCCAGCAGCTTTGGCCGGGGAGGGTCCTCCTACGAGCAGTACTTC. Translation: CASSFGRGGSSYEQYF.

This clonotype was counted at least ten times. The genes are TRBV6-5 and TRBJ2-3; TRBD2 might be the D (6 bases). Germline CDR1 and CDR2: MNHEY and SVGAGI. The V and J ends lost 0 bases and 10 bases respectively, with 17 bases between them. This CDR3 spans 15 amino acids. The CDR3 nucleotides are TGTGCCAGCAGTTACTCCCTCCGGAGGGGAGAAGCGCAGTATTTT. This translates into CASSYSLRRGEAQYF.

The rearrangement uses TRBV20-1 and TRBJ2-7; a weak D match, TRBD1 (5 bases). Trimming took 0 bases from V and 4 from J, leaving 19 bases between them. The CDR3 has 16 amino acids. Germline V CDR1 and CDR2: DFQATT, SNEGSKA (reference sequence). The CDR3 nucleotides read TGCAGTGCTAGAGAATTGACCAGGGTTCTATCGTACGAGCAGTACTTC. Protein sequence: CSARELTRVLSYEQYF.